The clone carrying this TCR beta chain turned up a few times. Thyroid surgery was performed in patients who had received no treatment beforehand. V was clipped by 3 bases and J by 8 bases, with 13 bases between them. CDR1 MNHNS and CDR2 SASEGT come from the germline V gene. This CDR3 spans 14 amino acids. This sample is part of a study of metastatic and nonmetastatic thyroid tumors. Study-level information: Repertoires from blood and tumor or nodule tissue of malignant and benign thyroid patients were compared.

As handled by the study authors: A classifier of distant metastasis in papillary thyroid cancer was built from CDR3 differences (across clinicopathological groups). TCRdb re-called clones from the PCR reads using MiXCR. The V and J calls follow TCRdb's processing rather than the paper's. Here the sample spans 100,000 or so clones, about 15% being singletons. Material for sequencing was blood. The chain couples TRBV6-1 to TRBJ1-4, with a possible D match to TRBD1 (5 bases). The sequence came from a female donor with papillary thyroid cancer or a benign thyroid nodule (not recorded which). Some clones in this sample may be carry-over from other donors' samples. The CDR3 protein is CASSDRVVGEKLFF. Written as DNA, the CDR3 is TGTGCCAGCAGTGACAGGGTAGTAGGAGAAAAACTGTTTTTT.